These T cell receptor beta chains were read from a single sample in a study of cytomegalovirus exposure and HLA in healthy donors. This table comes from immunoSEQ multiplex PCR, and its TCRdb copy is limited to in-frame clones, with some not included. Here the sample spans 110,000 or so clones, 75% to 90% being singletons. Material: PBMCs. These receptors were taken from a man aged 18 to 35 in good health and CMV-seropositive. The CDR3 runs from the conserved cysteine through the conserved F or W. A D gene is named only where the DNA matches it firmly.

>TRBJ2-3|TRBV4-1|TRBD2
CASSLSGGRDTQYF
>TRBJ2-3|TRBV5-1|TRBD1
CASSSGTGGNRGTDTQYF
>TRBJ2-2|TRBV7-9|NA
CASSLGFGGTGELFF
>TRBJ1-1|TRBV7-9|TRBD1
CASSPWTGNTEAFF
>TRBJ1-1|TRBV4-1|TRBD1
CASSPTGGYNWNTEAFF
>TRBJ2-1|TRBV11-2|NA
CASSFSRNNEQFF
>TRBJ1-1|TRBV10-1|TRBD1
CASSESKGQGMRRTEAFF
>TRBJ2-2|TRBV4-2|TRBD1
CASSEGQGANTGELFF
>TRBJ1-4|TRBV2|NA
CASISGTNEKLFF
>TRBJ2-7|TRBV4-1|NA
CASSQVARSRPSYEQYF
>TRBJ1-1|TRBV19|TRBD1
CASGTGGSNTEAFF
>TRBJ2-5|TRBV6-1|NA
CASSSRVRQETQYF
>TRBJ2-7|TRBV15|NA
CATSSDRPTYEQYF
>TRBJ1-1|TRBV28|TRBD1
CASTDRAISSEAFF
>TRBJ2-2|TRBV12-5|TRBD1
CASGLVTGGPGELFF
>TRBJ1-3|TRBV18|TRBD1
CASSPRQGTSGNTIYF
>TRBJ2-2|TRBV5-1|NA
CASSFGGPGTGELFF
>TRBJ1-2|TRBV27|TRBD1
CASRGTGINYNYGYTF
>TRBJ2-2|TRBV19|NA
CASSIRQGGVGELFF
>TRBJ1-4|TRBV4-3|NA
CASSQGQDATNEKLFF
>TRBJ1-2|TRBV5-1|NA
CASSLGGGLLGDYGYTF
>TRBJ1-2|TRBV7-2|NA
CASSLSVGEHYGYTF
>TRBJ1-5|TRBV7-9|TRBD1
CASSRQGDQPQHF
>TRBJ2-5|TRBV28|TRBD2
CASSFQRGASGETQYF
>TRBJ1-1|TRBV5-4|NA
CASSLYKGGSGTEAFF
>TRBJ2-1|TRBV7-8|TRBD2
CASSLAAGGGLNEQFF
>TRBJ2-1|TRBV4-3|TRBD2
CASSQDVEGRGGPYNEQFF
>TRBJ2-1|TRBV7-9|NA
CASSLASRWLGDYNEQFF
>TRBJ2-7|TRBV10-1|NA
CASSESRARYEQYF
>TRBJ1-5|TRBV7-8|TRBD1
CASSPEDRGLHQPQHF
>NA|TRBV5-6|TRBD1
CASSFYRGQGATYEQYF
>TRBJ2-7|TRBV4-1|NA
CASSQGRGTGDEQYF
>TRBJ1-1|TRBV5-4|NA
CASSLGGREAFF
>TRBJ2-1|TRBV5-4|NA
CASSLLDSRDEQFF
>TRBJ1-1|TRBV2|NA
CASSDDDSWTEAFF
>TRBJ2-3|TRBV5-4|NA
CASRTSTDTQYF
>TRBJ2-1|TRBV12-5|TRBD1
CASGLQGPHNEQFF
>TRBJ2-1|TRBV25-1|NA
CASSWGTNEQFF
>TRBJ2-3|TRBV13|TRBD1
CASSLGQGTDTQYF
>TRBJ1-1|TRBV29-1|NA
CSVGQTAGTEAFF
>TRBJ1-6|TRBV18|NA
CASSPPSLRGGSPLHF